This TCR beta chain is drawn from a study of blood T cell repertoires in COVID-19. About the research overall: Donors in the United States, Italy and Spain gave samples during acute or convalescent COVID-19.

The CDR3 has 15 amino acids. Germline values: CDR1 LNHDA, CDR2 SQIVND (reference sequence). V was trimmed by 4 bases and J by 3 bases, leaving 15 bases between them. Authors' analysis steps: Estimated nucleated cell counts came from reference gene primer amplification. Sequenced by immunoSEQ multiplex PCR; TCRdb stores in-frame clones only, minus some. D and trimming were read from the DNA, whereas the V and J calls and clone size are those reported in that table. The sample holds 130,000 to 150,000 clones; approximately 80% are singletons and the top ten take 6.2%. Participants had their cohort set by participant-reported clinical history. The recovered donors of Cohort 3 showed two negative PCRs, clearance, or symptom resolution.

The V and J genes are TRBV19 and TRBJ1-1; D remains unclear. This clonotype was sampled from a woman aged 40 to 49 who had recovered from COVID-19. Input material: PBMCs or T cells enriched from blood (not recorded which). The DNA of the CDR3 is TGTGCCAGTAGTAGTCCGGGGAGGCGGGACACTGAAGCTTTCTTT. Translation: CASSSPGRRDTEAFF.